This T cell receptor beta chain was recovered during a study of OX40 agonist ivuxolimab in advanced cancers. Across the whole study: In this trial design, patients received ivuxolimab intravenously at 0.01 to 10 mg/kg every 2 weeks.

Concerning this clone itself: The antigen remains undetermined.

Study-wide results and caveats: At 0.1 to 3.0 mg/kg and by week 6, CD4+ and CD8+ T cells in the blood had expanded clonally. The investigators did not determine what antigen specificity the expanded peripheral T cells had.

Germline values: CDR1 SQVTM, CDR2 ANQGSEA. With V trimmed by 6 bases and J by 0 bases, 9 bases remained unmatched. The CDR3 runs to 15 residues. The method was immunoSEQ multiplex PCR; TCRdb's version includes in-frame clones alone and lacks a portion of them. The sample carries about 68,000 clones, approximately 80% recorded once. The TCR comes from an adult with an advanced solid tumor such as melanoma, head and neck, liver or kidney cancer. The material was CD4+ or CD8+ T cells sorted from blood, obtained in a trial of the OX40 agonist ivuxolimab. This chain links TRBV29-1 with TRBJ2-3, with 7 bases lining up with TRBD2. The CDR3 reads CSVEPTSPSTDTQYF. DNA for the CDR3: TGCAGCGTCGAACCGACTAGCCCTAGCACAGATACGCAGTATTTT.